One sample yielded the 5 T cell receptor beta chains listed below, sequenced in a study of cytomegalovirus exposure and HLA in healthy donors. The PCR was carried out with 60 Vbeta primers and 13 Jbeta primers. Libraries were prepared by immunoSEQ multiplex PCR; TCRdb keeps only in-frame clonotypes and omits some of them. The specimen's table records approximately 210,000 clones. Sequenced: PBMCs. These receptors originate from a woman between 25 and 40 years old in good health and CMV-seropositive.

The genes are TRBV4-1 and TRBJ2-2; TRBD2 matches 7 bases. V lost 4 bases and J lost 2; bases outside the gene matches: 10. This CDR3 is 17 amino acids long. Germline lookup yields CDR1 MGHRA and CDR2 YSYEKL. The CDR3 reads CASSPGWAGENTGELFF. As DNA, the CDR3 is TGCGCCAGCAGCCCCGGATGGGCGGGAGAAAACACCGGGGAGCTGTTTTTT.

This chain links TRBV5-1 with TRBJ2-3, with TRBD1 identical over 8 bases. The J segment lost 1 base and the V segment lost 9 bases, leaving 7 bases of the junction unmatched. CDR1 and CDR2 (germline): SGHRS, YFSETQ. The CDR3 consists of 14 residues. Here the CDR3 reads CATRPGQGTDTQYF. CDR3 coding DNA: TGCGCCACTCGACCGGGACAGGGCACAGATACGCAGTATTTT. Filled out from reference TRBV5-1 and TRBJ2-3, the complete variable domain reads KAGVTQTPRYLIKTRGQQVTLSCSPISGHRSVSWYQQTPGQGLQFLFEYFSETQRNKGNFPGRFSGRQFSNSRSEMNVSTLELGDSALYLCATRPGQGTDTQYFGPGTRLTVL.

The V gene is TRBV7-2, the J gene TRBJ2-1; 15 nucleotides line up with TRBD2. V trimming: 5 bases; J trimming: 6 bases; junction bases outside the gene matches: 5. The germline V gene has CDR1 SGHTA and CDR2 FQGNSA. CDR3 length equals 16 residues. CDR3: CASSTWTSGGGNEQFF. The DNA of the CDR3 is TGTGCCAGCAGCACCTGGACTAGCGGGGGGGGCAATGAGCAGTTCTTC.

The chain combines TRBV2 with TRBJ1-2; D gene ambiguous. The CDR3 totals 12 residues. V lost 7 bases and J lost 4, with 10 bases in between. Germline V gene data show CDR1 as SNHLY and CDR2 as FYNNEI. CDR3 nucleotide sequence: TGTGCCAGCACCCGGGATAGCTATGGCTACACCTTC. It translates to CASTRDSYGYTF. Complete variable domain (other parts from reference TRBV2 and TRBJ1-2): EPEVTQTPSHQVTQMGQEVILRCVPISNHLYFYWYRQILGQKVEFLVSFYNNEISEKSEIFDDQFSVERPDGSNFTLKIRSTKLEDSAMYFCASTRDSYGYTFGSGTRLTVV.

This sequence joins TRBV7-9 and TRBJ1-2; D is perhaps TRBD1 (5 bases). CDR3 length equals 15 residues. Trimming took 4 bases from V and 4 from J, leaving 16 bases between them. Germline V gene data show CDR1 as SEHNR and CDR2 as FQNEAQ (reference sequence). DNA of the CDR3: TGTGCCAGCAGCTCAGACAGTGGGTCTCCCTATGGCTACACCTTC. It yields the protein CASSSDSGSPYGYTF. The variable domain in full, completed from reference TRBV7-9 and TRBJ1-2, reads DTGVSQNPRHKITKRGQNVTFRCDPISEHNRLYWYRQTLGQGPEFLTYFQNEAQLEKSRLLSDRFSAERPKGSFSTLEIQRTEQGDSAMYLCASSSDSGSPYGYTFGSGTRLTVV.